A single sample gave rise to the 4 T cell receptor beta chains below, sequenced in a study of vaccination effects on CD4 cells after COVID-19. TCRdb keeps only in-frame clones here, not all; method: immunoSEQ multiplex PCR. The sample consists of under 80,000 clones, under 85% of them appearing once. What these receptors recognize is not known. After expansion with viral peptide pools in the ViraFEST assay, antigen-specific CD4+ T cells were sequenced. Following 10 days of culture, CD4+ T cells were isolated. This individual tested PCR-positive for SARS-CoV-2 infection between March and December 2020. The specimen was CD4+ T cells from PBMCs cultured with HIV peptides, collected before COVID-19 vaccination. Subset described: HIV-1 Nef peptide pool negative control/reference culture. These receptor sequences come from a human donor who had a prior SARS-CoV-2 infection.

The chain couples TRBV5-4 to TRBJ2-2, with 7 bases identical to TRBD2. Germline V gene lookup returns CDR1 SGHNT and CDR2 YYREEE (reference sequence). V lost 4 bases and J lost 5; bases outside the gene matches: 8. CDR3 length: 15 residues. CDR3 sequence: CASSGRAGVTGELFF. The CDR3 bases are TGTGCCAGCAGCGGGAGGGCCGGAGTTACCGGGGAGCTGTTTTTT.

This clone was picked up a small number of times. The chain employs TRBV5-1 and TRBJ2-7; D remains ambiguous. CDR3 length: 14 amino acids. V was cut by 0 bases and J by 0 bases, with 7 bases left in between. Per germline, CDR1 SGHRS and CDR2 YFSETQ. CDR3 in amino acids: CASSLAGISYEQYF. CDR3 coding DNA: TGCGCCAGCAGCTTGGCGGGTATCTCCTACGAGCAGTACTTC.

The chain combines TRBV5-6 with TRBJ2-7; maybe TRBD2 (5 bases). CDR3 length equals 17 residues. CDR1 SGHDT and CDR2 YYEEEE come from the germline V gene. Between the trimmed V and J ends, which lost 0 bases and 6 bases, there was a span of 22 bases. In nucleotides, the CDR3 is TGTGCCAGCAGCTTGGAGTCCTACAGCGGACGGAGTAGCGAGCAGTACTTC. Its protein product is CASSLESYSGRSSEQYF.

The chain combines TRBV29-1 with TRBJ2-1; TRBD2 matches 12 bases. The CDR3 consists of 15 residues. Germline CDR1 reads SQVTM; CDR2 reads ANQGSEA. V trimming: 6 bases; J trimming: 1 base; junction bases outside the gene matches: 4. The CDR3, as DNA: TGCAGCGTCTTCGGGACTAGCGGGTCCTACAATGAGCAGTTCTTC. It is translated as CSVFGTSGSYNEQFF.